These 26 T cell receptor beta chains were all obtained from the same sample, sequenced in a study of CD8 T cells in ankylosing spondylitis. TCRdb processed the 5' RACE reads anew with MiXCR; each CDR3 protein has one entry. This sample has 250,000 or so distinct CDR3 sequences, with about 24% found just once. Sequenced: blood, either unsorted or a sorted T cell fraction (not recorded which). These receptor sequences come from a male donor with ankylosing spondylitis or in good health (not recorded which).

This clonotype has a count of ten or more. The CDR3 DNA is TGCAGCGTTGAAGATCCAGATACGCAGTATTTT. This sequence encodes CSVEDPDTQYF. The chain recombines TRBV29-1 with TRBJ2-3; D unresolved. The CDR3 totals 11 residues. The V end lost 0 bases, the J end lost 4 bases, and 2 bases lay between the germline ends. Per the germline V gene, CDR1 is SQVTM and CDR2 is ANQGSEA.

The chain couples TRBV2 to TRBJ2-3, with D tentatively TRBD1 (6 bases). Germline lookup yields CDR1 SNHLY and CDR2 FYNNEI. This CDR3 is built from 14 residues. The V end was cut by 1 base, the J end by 2 bases, with 7 bases between. CDR3 sequence: CASSEDRATDTQYF. Written as DNA, the CDR3 is TGTGCCAGCAGTGAAGACAGGGCCACAGATACGCAGTATTTT. The full variable domain, its missing parts supplied by reference TRBV2 and TRBJ2-3, is EPEVTQTPSHQVTQMGQEVILRCVPISNHLYFYWYRQILGQKVEFLVSFYNNEISEKSEIFDDQFSVERPDGSNFTLKIRSTKLEDSAMYFCASSEDRATDTQYFGPGTRLTVL.

This clonotype occurred many times. This rearrangement joins TRBV5-6 to TRBJ2-1; no clear D. There are 14 residues in the CDR3. CDR1 is SGHDT, CDR2 YYEEEE, per germline. Trimming took off 4 bases at V and 0 bases at J, with 8 bases between the two ends. DNA of the CDR3: TGTGCCAGCAGCCCCCTGAGCTCCTACAATGAGCAGTTCTTC. It specifies CASSPLSSYNEQFF.

In its sample, this clonotype was seen many times. The chain carries TRBV6-5 and TRBJ2-5; the D is unclear. Trimming cost V 1 base and J 4 bases, with 7 bases left between them. This CDR3 spans 13 amino acids. Germline V CDR1 and CDR2: MNHEY, SVGAGI. CDR3 protein: CASSYLALETQYF. CDR3 sequence (DNA): TGTGCCAGCAGTTACTTAGCCTTAGAGACCCAGTACTTC.

CDR3 sequence: CASSEGLAAPYEQYF. CDR3 sequence (DNA): TGTGCCAGCAGTGAGGGACTAGCGGCCCCCTACGAGCAGTACTTC. V gene TRBV6-1 combines with J gene TRBJ2-7; TRBD2 matches 11 bases. Germline CDR1 and CDR2: MNHNS and SASEGT. The ends lost 3 bases at V and 2 bases at J; junction bases unmatched: 3. There are 15 residues in the CDR3.

This clonotype was recorded at least ten times. V and J are TRBV12-3 or TRBV12-4 and TRBJ1-2; maybe TRBD1 (6 bases). V lost 4 bases to trimming and J lost 8 bases, with 17 bases between them. The CDR3 runs to 14 residues. In DNA form, the CDR3 reads TGTGCCAGCAGTTCCCGGACAGCCCAAGGCGGCTACACCTTC. This codes for CASSSRTAQGGYTF.

This clonotype was detected ten times or more. In nucleotides, the CDR3 is TGTGCCATCAGTGAGTCAGTAGGGCCGCCTAATGAAAAACTGTTTTTT. It codes for CAISESVGPPNEKLFF. The chain is built from TRBV10-3 and TRBJ1-4, with D unresolved. V lost 0 bases, J lost 3 bases, and 11 bases lay in between. CDR3 size: 16 residues. CDR1 ENHRY and CDR2 SYGVKD come from the germline V gene.

The sample holds one count of this clonotype. The V and J genes are TRBV11-2 and TRBJ2-1, with 11 bases fitting TRBD2. The V and J ends lost 5 bases and 5 bases, in that order; junction bases with no gene match: 2. The V gene's germline CDR1 is SGHAT and CDR2 FQNNGV. The CDR3 consists of 14 residues. The CDR3 spells CASSASGGHNEQFF. CDR3 DNA: TGTGCCAGCAGCGCTAGCGGGGGGCACAATGAGCAGTTCTTC.

This clonotype was detected ten times or more. The chain is built from TRBV5-5 and TRBJ1-3; a weak D match, TRBD1 (5 bases). Germline CDR1 and CDR2: SGHKS and YYEKEE (reference sequence). The germline V and J ends were trimmed by 4 bases and 3 bases, with 11 bases remaining between them. This CDR3 has 14 amino acids. The DNA for the CDR3 is TGTGCCAGCAGCCCCAGGGTTTTTGGAAACACCATATATTTT. This gives the protein CASSPRVFGNTIYF.

There are many counts of this clonotype. CDR3 sequence (DNA): TGCGCCAGCAGCCAAGTCGGCGGTGAGCAGTTCTTC. It translates to CASSQVGGEQFF. V is TRBV4-1 and J is TRBJ2-1; no clear D. From germline, CDR1 is MGHRA and CDR2 YSYEKL. V lost 1 base, J lost 9 bases, and 7 bases lay in between. The CDR3 runs to 12 residues.

Comment on this clonotype: A much larger clonotype is one base distant, so this may be a read error. The CDR3 here is CASSLGRVNEQFF. CDR3 sequence (DNA): TGTGCCAGCAGCTTAGGCAGGGTCAATGAGCAGTTCTTC. The rearrangement joins TRBV7-8 to TRBJ2-1, with a possible D match to TRBD1 (5 bases). V was trimmed by 1 base and J by 6 bases, leaving 7 bases between them. CDR3 length: 13 amino acids. The germline V gene encodes CDR1 SGHVS and CDR2 FQNEAQ.

This clonotype was seen ten or more times. The gene calls are TRBV4-1 and TRBJ2-3; the D call may be TRBD1 or TRBD2 (6 bases each). This CDR3 spans 13 amino acids. V gave up 3 bases and J gave up 9 bases, with 13 bases separating them. The germline CDR1 and CDR2 sequences are MGHRA and YSYEKL. CDR3 bases: TGCGCCAGCAGCCAGAGGGGGGCGGGGACGCAGTATTTT. Encoded protein: CASSQRGAGTQYF.

The CDR3 DNA is TGTGCCAGCAGCTTAGTCAAGCAGGACATTCAGTACTTC. Its protein product is CASSLVKQDIQYF. The chain recombines TRBV7-2 with TRBJ2-4, with D unclear. Germline CDR1 reads SGHTA; CDR2 reads FQGNSA. V was cut by 1 base and J by 8 bases, with 9 bases left in between. The CDR3 runs to 13 residues.

The rearrangement links TRBV20-1 to TRBJ1-4, with a possible D match to TRBD1 (6 bases). In germline, CDR1 is DFQATT, CDR2 SNEGSKA (reference sequence). This CDR3 contains 12 residues. The V end was cut by 2 bases, the J end by 7 bases, with 8 bases between. DNA of the CDR3: TGCAGTGCTAGAAAACAGGGTGAAAAACTGTTTTTT. This translates into CSARKQGEKLFF.

V usage is TRBV19 and J usage is TRBJ1-5, with TRBD1 matching over 8 bases. The V gene end was trimmed by 6 bases and the J gene end by 7 bases; junction bases not matched to a gene: 5. The CDR3 runs to 13 residues. Germline V CDR1 and CDR2: LNHDA, SQIVND (reference sequence). CDR3 residues: CASRDRAGQPQHF. CDR3 sequence (DNA): TGTGCCAGTAGGGACAGGGCAGGGCAGCCCCAGCATTTT.

This clonotype turned up a few times. This CDR3 is CASSLAPGLAVGELFF. The CDR3 DNA is TGTGCCAGCAGCTTAGCACCGGGACTAGCCGTCGGGGAGCTGTTTTTT. This chain uses TRBV7-2 with TRBJ2-2; 9 bases map to TRBD2. The CDR3 totals 16 residues. CDR1 and CDR2 from the germline V gene are SGHTA and FQGNSA. V was pared by 0 bases and J by 7 bases, with 6 bases of the junction left unmatched.

This clonotype was recorded many times. CDR3 DNA sequence: TGTGCCAGCAGCTCACTACAGGGGCCCCGTCAGTACTTC. Its protein is CASSSLQGPRQYF. The V and J genes are TRBV11-2 and TRBJ2-7; 7 bases are a match to TRBD1. Germline V gene data show CDR1 as SGHAT and CDR2 as FQNNGV. Trimming took 4 bases from V and 10 from J; bases not matched to a gene: 10. The CDR3 contains 13 residues.

The chain carries TRBV29-1 and TRBJ2-7, with D perhaps assigned TRBD1 or TRBD2 (6 bases each). Germline loops: CDR1 SQVTM, CDR2 ANQGSEA. This CDR3 is 13 amino acids long. The V and J ends lost 2 bases and 3 bases respectively, with 11 bases between them. The CDR3, as DNA: TGCAGCGTTGAAAGCAGGGGAGGCTACGAGCAGTACTTC. Its protein product is CSVESRGGYEQYF.

In this sample, this clonotype turned up many times. The genes are TRBV29-1 and TRBJ2-3, with TRBD1 identical over 7 bases. The V gene's germline CDR1 is SQVTM and CDR2 ANQGSEA. After removal of 6 bases from V and 2 bases from J, the junction contained 5 bases not matched to a gene. CDR3 length: 13 amino acids. Here the CDR3 reads CSVLGQYTDTQYF. CDR3 coding DNA: TGCAGCGTCCTGGGACAGTACACAGATACGCAGTATTTT.

This clonotype has only a few counts. The V and J genes are TRBV12-3 or TRBV12-4 and TRBJ2-7; D may be TRBD1 or TRBD2 (6 bases each). The V end lost 5 bases, the J end lost 13 bases, and 18 bases lay between the germline ends. The CDR3 totals 12 residues. The CDR3 DNA sequence: TGTGCCAGCAGTCTCTCCGGGGGCACAAGATACTTC. This encodes CASSLSGGTRYF.

This clonotype has ten or more counts. The chain links TRBV20-1 to TRBJ2-2; 13 positions match TRBD2. V shed 3 bases and J 4 bases; nucleotides not matched to a gene: 8. The germline CDR1 and CDR2 sequences are DFQATT and SNEGSKA (reference sequence). The CDR3 is made up of 17 amino acids. This chain's CDR3 is CSASPTLAGGPTGELFF. CDR3 in DNA: TGCAGTGCTAGCCCCACACTAGCGGGGGGGCCCACCGGGGAGCTGTTTTTT.

DNA of the CDR3: TGTGCCAGCACCTCGGGAGGGATCGGGGATACGCAGTATTTT. Its translation is CASTSGGIGDTQYF. The genes are TRBV5-5 and TRBJ2-3, with 8 bases aligning to TRBD2. The CDR3 contains 14 residues. Germline CDR1 and CDR2: SGHKS and YYEKEE (reference sequence). V lost 6 bases and J lost 6; bases outside the gene matches: 9.

The J gene is TRBJ2-5, the V gene TRBV6-6, with D unclear. The CDR3 spans 13 residues. Germline CDR1 MNHNY, CDR2 SVGAGI (reference sequence). V lost 6 bases and J 0 bases, leaving 8 bases between the germline ends. The CDR3 sequence is CASRSSYQETQYF. For the CDR3, the DNA is TGTGCCAGCAGGTCCTCGTACCAAGAGACCCAGTACTTC.

The CDR3 region has the DNA TGTGCCAGCATACCGGGCGGGGGATACAATGAGCAGTTCTTC. This translates into CASIPGGGYNEQFF. V usage is TRBV2 and J usage is TRBJ2-1, with TRBD2 matching 7 bases. The germline gives CDR1 SNHLY, CDR2 FYNNEI. The ends lost 7 bases at V and 4 bases at J; junction bases unmatched: 7. The CDR3 spans 14 residues.

The chain is built from TRBV15 and TRBJ2-1, with a possible D match to TRBD2 (5 bases). Germline CDR1 is LNHNV and CDR2 is YYDKDF (reference sequence). V lost 5 bases to trimming and J lost 5 bases, with 10 bases between them. The CDR3 totals 13 residues. The CDR3: CATSRGGDNEQFF. The CDR3, as DNA: TGTGCCACCAGCCGGGGTGGAGACAATGAGCAGTTCTTC.

This clonotype was detected many times. The CDR3, as DNA: TGTGCCAGCAGGCTACTAGGCGAGGAGACCCAGTACTTC. Its translation: CASRLLGEETQYF. The chain carries TRBV12-3 or TRBV12-4 and TRBJ2-5, with a weak D call TRBD2 (5 bases). CDR3 length equals 13 residues. V was pared by 6 bases and J by 5 bases, with 13 bases between.